A selection of T cell receptor beta chains follows, all from one sample in a study of CD8 T cells in Susac syndrome. MiXCR, applied by TCRdb to the immunoSEQ multiplex PCR reads, yields one record per CDR3 protein. The data show about 200,000 distinct CDR3 sequences, 75% to 95% seen once. What was sequenced was CD4+ T cells from PBMCs. The receptors derive from a human donor with Susac syndrome. Both conserved end residues are part of each CDR3. Each record gives: J gene, V gene, D gene, clone size, CDR3 protein, CDR3 DNA. A D gene is named only where the DNA matches it firmly. Rows may omit the clone size; those that give it use once, few, many or a size class.

TRBJ1-1 | TRBV29-1 | NA | NA | CSVDILGENAFF | TGCAGCGTTGATATCTTGGGGGAGAACGCTTTCTTT
TRBJ2-1 | TRBV30 | NA | NA | CAWSISNEQFF | TGTGCCTGGAGTATAAGTAATGAGCAGTTCTTC
TRBJ2-5 | TRBV9 | TRBD1 | once | CASSAQGVAPETQYF | TGTGCCAGCAGCGCACAGGGGGTTGCCCCAGAGACCCAGTACTTC
TRBJ2-7 | TRBV12-3/TRBV12-4 | NA | once | CASLPPGQNYEQYF | TGTGCCAGTTTACCCCCCGGACAGAACTACGAGCAGTACTTC
TRBJ1-1 | TRBV27 | NA | NA | CASTPLGSNTEAFF | TGTGCCAGCACCCCATTGGGGTCGAACACTGAAGCTTTCTTT
TRBJ2-1 | TRBV20-1 | TRBD2 | NA | CSAPRTSGMTNEQFF | TGCAGTGCTCCCCGGACTAGCGGGATGACCAATGAGCAGTTCTTC
TRBJ1-3 | TRBV7-2 | NA | NA | CASSLLGVSGNTIYF | TGTGCCAGCAGCTTGTTGGGCGTCTCTGGAAACACCATATATTTT
TRBJ1-1 | TRBV29-1 | TRBD1 | NA | CSVEEGGGLTEAFF | TGCAGCGTTGAAGAAGGAGGGGGCCTAACTGAAGCTTTCTTT
TRBJ2-5 | TRBV11-2 | TRBD2 | few | CASSRQREVQETQYF | TGTGCCAGCAGCCGTCAGCGGGAGGTCCAAGAGACCCAGTACTTC
TRBJ2-4 | TRBV5-1 | NA | NA | CASSLFGGLAKNIQYF | TGCGCCAGCAGCTTGTTCGGGGGTCTAGCCAAAAACATTCAGTACTTC
TRBJ1-2 | TRBV20-1 | NA | NA | CSAHSSGSLSNYGYTF | TGCAGTGCCCATTCGTCGGGGTCACTCTCTAACTATGGCTACACCTTC
TRBJ1-4 | TRBV30 | NA | NA | CAWSAGRATNEKLFF | TGTGCCTGGAGTGCAGGGCGGGCAACTAATGAAAAACTGTTTTTT
TRBJ1-1 | TRBV6-5 | NA | NA | CASSYSLDKAFF | TGTGCCAGCAGTTACTCGTTAGATAAGGCTTTCTTT
TRBJ2-7 | TRBV28 | TRBD2 | NA | CASSLPAGVEQYF | TGTGCCAGCAGTTTACCAGCGGGGGTCGAGCAGTACTTC
TRBJ2-1 | TRBV5-6 | NA | NA | CASSFFWHRVGSGEQFF | TGTGCCAGCAGCTTCTTTTGGCACAGGGTTGGTTCTGGTGAGCAGTTCTTC
TRBJ2-1 | TRBV16 | NA | NA | CASSQSATRGEQFF | TGTGCCAGCAGCCAATCGGCAACCCGGGGTGAGCAGTTCTTC
TRBJ2-2 | TRBV7-2 | NA | NA | CASSLVFTSNTGELFF | TGTGCCAGCAGCTTAGTCTTCACCTCCAACACCGGGGAGCTGTTTTTT
TRBJ1-2 | TRBV11-1 | TRBD1 | NA | CASSPGQGGGGYTF | TGTGCCAGCAGCCCGGGACAGGGAGGCGGTGGCTACACCTTC
TRBJ1-5 | TRBV9 | NA | NA | CASSVTGSNQPQHF | TGTGCCAGCAGCGTAACGGGTAGCAATCAGCCCCAGCATTTT
TRBJ2-7 | TRBV12-3/TRBV12-4 | NA | once | CASSVDLPGYEQYF | TGTGCCAGCAGTGTGGACCTACCCGGATACGAGCAGTACTTC
TRBJ1-1 | TRBV7-9 | NA | NA | CASSLAGSPEAFF | TGTGCCAGCAGCTTAGCCGGGTCCCCTGAAGCTTTCTTT
TRBJ1-5 | TRBV3-1 | TRBD1 | once | CASSQDRTGYQPQHF | TGTGCCAGCAGCCAAGACAGGACAGGGTATCAGCCCCAGCATTTT
TRBJ1-4 | TRBV4-1 | NA | NA | CASSQPFQGQNEKLFF | TGCGCCAGCAGCCAACCTTTCCAGGGTCAGAATGAAAAACTGTTTTTT
TRBJ2-2 | TRBV28 | TRBD1 | NA | CAGQGAAGELFF | TGTGCCGGGCAGGGGGCTGCCGGGGAGCTGTTTTTT
TRBJ1-5 | TRBV19 | NA | NA | CASSMVRATQPQHF | TGTGCCAGTAGTATGGTGCGGGCCACCCAGCCCCAGCATTTT
TRBJ1-1 | TRBV7-3 | NA | NA | CASSPNRRQGTEAFF | TGTGCCAGCAGCCCGAACCGACGGCAGGGCACTGAAGCTTTCTTT
TRBJ2-5 | TRBV6-1 | TRBD2 | few | CASRMGPSGISETQYF | TGTGCCAGCAGGATGGGGCCCAGCGGGATCTCAGAGACCCAGTACTTC
TRBJ2-3 | TRBV3-1 | TRBD2 | NA | CASSQGLAGSDTQYF | TGTGCCAGCAGCCAAGGACTAGCGGGATCAGATACGCAGTATTTT
TRBJ2-1 | TRBV11-1 | TRBD1 | NA | CASSQGTDASYNEQFF | TGTGCCAGCAGCCAAGGGACAGACGCCTCCTACAATGAGCAGTTCTTC
TRBJ1-1 | TRBV7-9 | NA | once | CASSETGTWNTEAFF | TGTGCCAGCAGCGAAACAGGGACATGGAACACTGAAGCTTTCTTT
TRBJ1-5 | TRBV19 | TRBD1 | NA | CASTTSQGASQPQHF | TGTGCCAGTACTACTTCGCAGGGGGCGAGTCAGCCCCAGCATTTT
TRBJ2-3 | TRBV19 | NA | NA | CASSSIAGSDTQYF | TGTGCCAGTAGTTCCATTGCTGGGTCAGATACGCAGTATTTT
TRBJ2-1 | TRBV6-2/TRBV6-3 | NA | NA | CASNSRAYNEQFF | TGTGCCAGCAATTCGAGGGCATACAATGAGCAGTTCTTC
TRBJ2-1 | TRBV5-1 | TRBD1 | NA | CASVMGQGGNEQFF | TGCGCCAGCGTGATGGGACAGGGAGGCAATGAGCAGTTCTTC
TRBJ2-1 | TRBV27 | TRBD2 | NA | CASSFWARGGRAANEQFF | TGTGCCAGCAGTTTTTGGGCGCGGGGGGGCCGTGCGGCCAATGAGCAGTTCTTC
TRBJ2-7 | TRBV13 | TRBD2 | once | CASSLVAGGPREQYF | TGTGCCAGCAGCTTAGTAGCGGGAGGGCCGCGGGAGCAGTACTTC
TRBJ1-1 | TRBV5-1 | TRBD1 | NA | CASSYWTGLNTEAFF | TGCGCCAGCAGCTATTGGACAGGACTGAACACTGAAGCTTTCTTT
TRBJ2-3 | TRBV15 | TRBD1 | once | CATSRGQGTDTQYF | TGTGCCACCAGCAGAGGACAGGGGACAGATACGCAGTATTTT
TRBJ1-1 | TRBV18 | NA | NA | CASSPFTGMDTEAFF | TGTGCCAGCTCACCATTCACAGGGATGGACACTGAAGCTTTCTTT
TRBJ2-3 | TRBV20-1 | NA | NA | CSARDLGHHVGDTQYF | TGCAGTGCTAGAGATTTGGGACACCATGTAGGAGATACGCAGTATTTT
TRBJ2-1 | TRBV11-2 | NA | NA | CASSLDRAANEQFF | TGTGCCAGCAGCTTAGATCGGGCGGCGAATGAGCAGTTCTTC
TRBJ1-1 | TRBV5-1 | TRBD1 | NA | CASSFDTGGETEAFF | TGCGCCAGCAGCTTCGACACAGGGGGCGAAACTGAAGCTTTCTTT
TRBJ1-1 | TRBV20-1 | NA | few | CSARDGNTEAFF | TGCAGTGCTAGGGACGGAAACACTGAAGCTTTCTTT
TRBJ2-7 | TRBV6-2/TRBV6-3 | NA | NA | CASSYSVGGRYEQYF | TGTGCCAGCAGTTACTCAGTGGGAGGAAGGTACGAGCAGTACTTC
TRBJ2-1 | TRBV7-9 | NA | NA | CASSPRVTGNEQFF | TGTGCCAGCAGCCCCCGAGTAACCGGCAATGAGCAGTTCTTC
TRBJ2-5 | TRBV5-5 | TRBD1 | NA | CASSLVLTGAQETQYF | TGTGCCAGCAGCTTGGTACTGACAGGGGCCCAAGAGACCCAGTACTTC
TRBJ2-7 | TRBV28 | TRBD2 | NA | CASGSSGSIHEQYF | TGTGCCAGCGGTTCTAGCGGGAGCATCCACGAGCAGTACTTC
TRBJ2-3 | TRBV15 | NA | NA | CATSRDHRLEDTQYF | TGTGCCACCAGCAGAGATCATCGGCTCGAAGATACGCAGTATTTT
TRBJ2-7 | TRBV12-3/TRBV12-4 | NA | NA | CASSLSGTSSYEQYF | TGTGCCAGCAGTTTATCCGGGACCAGCTCCTACGAGCAGTACTTC
TRBJ1-3 | TRBV3-1 | NA | NA | CASSQGYANTIYF | TGTGCCAGCAGCCAAGGGTACGCTAACACCATATATTTT
TRBJ1-6 | TRBV3-1 | TRBD1 | NA | CASSQESRGLGNSPLHF | TGTGCCAGCAGCCAGGAAAGTAGGGGGCTGGGGAATTCACCCCTCCACTTT
TRBJ2-2 | TRBV20-1 | NA | NA | CSARDLVSSGSNTGELFF | TGCAGTGCTAGAGATCTGGTTTCGAGTGGTTCGAACACCGGGGAGCTGTTTTTT
TRBJ2-5 | TRBV2 | NA | NA | CASRIGEFETQYF | TGTGCCAGCAGGATAGGGGAATTTGAGACCCAGTACTTC
TRBJ2-1 | TRBV4-1 | NA | NA | CASSQVPGLSYNEQFF | TGCGCCAGCAGCCAAGTGCCAGGGTTGTCTTACAATGAGCAGTTCTTC
TRBJ1-4 | TRBV20-1 | NA | NA | CSARDRLAATNEKLFF | TGCAGTGCTAGAGATCGTTTGGCTGCAACTAATGAAAAACTGTTTTTT
TRBJ1-4 | TRBV7-9 | NA | NA | CASSFQTGPATNEKLFF | TGTGCCAGCAGCTTCCAGACGGGTCCTGCAACTAATGAAAAACTGTTTTTT
TRBJ2-1 | TRBV5-1 | NA | NA | CASSFPQGGISSYNEQFF | TGCGCCAGCAGCTTTCCCCAGGGGGGGATCAGCTCCTACAATGAGCAGTTCTTC
TRBJ2-1 | TRBV2 | NA | once | CASKPDGSYNEQFF | TGTGCCAGCAAGCCGGATGGCTCCTACAATGAGCAGTTCTTC